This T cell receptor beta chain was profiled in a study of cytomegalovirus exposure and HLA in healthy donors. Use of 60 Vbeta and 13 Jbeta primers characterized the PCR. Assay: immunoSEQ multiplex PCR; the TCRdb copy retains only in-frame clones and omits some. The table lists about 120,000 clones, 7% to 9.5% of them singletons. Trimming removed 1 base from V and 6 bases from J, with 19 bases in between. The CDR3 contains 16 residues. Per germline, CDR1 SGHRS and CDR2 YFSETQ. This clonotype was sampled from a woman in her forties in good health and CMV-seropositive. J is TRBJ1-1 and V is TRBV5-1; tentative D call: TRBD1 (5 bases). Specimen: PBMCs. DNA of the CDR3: TGCGCCAGCAGCTTGACGGGGATTCAGCGGGACGCTGAAGCTTTCTTT. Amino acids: CASSLTGIQRDAEAFF.